This paragraph reports one TCR beta chain. Its antigen is still unknown. This PCR relied on a set of 60 Vbeta primers and 13 Jbeta primers. Sequenced by immunoSEQ multiplex PCR; TCRdb stores in-frame clones only, minus some. The sample has under 200,000 clones; 75% are singletons. Trimming removed 2 bases at V and 4 bases at J, with 15 bases between. This CDR3 is built from 15 residues. Germline CDR1 and CDR2: MDHEN and SYDVKM. This sample stems from a study of cytomegalovirus exposure and HLA in healthy donors. Study findings and constraints: For most subjects, TCR beta sequences were reported to predict HLA-A and HLA-B alleles with accuracy. The analysis excluded some indistinguishable V segments, including TRBV6-2 and TRBV6-3. Overall, roughly 150 TCR beta chains were annotated as cytomegalovirus-associated. Sequencing probably produced one cluster of sequence variants that were highly shared.

Input material: PBMCs. V and J are TRBV28 and TRBJ2-7; tentatively, D is TRBD1 (7 bases). The sequence derives from a woman aged 40 to 55 in good health and CMV-seropositive. The CDR3 sequence is CASSLGGKTGYEQYF. For the CDR3, the DNA is TGTGCCAGCAGTTTAGGCGGGAAGACAGGGTACGAGCAGTACTTC.